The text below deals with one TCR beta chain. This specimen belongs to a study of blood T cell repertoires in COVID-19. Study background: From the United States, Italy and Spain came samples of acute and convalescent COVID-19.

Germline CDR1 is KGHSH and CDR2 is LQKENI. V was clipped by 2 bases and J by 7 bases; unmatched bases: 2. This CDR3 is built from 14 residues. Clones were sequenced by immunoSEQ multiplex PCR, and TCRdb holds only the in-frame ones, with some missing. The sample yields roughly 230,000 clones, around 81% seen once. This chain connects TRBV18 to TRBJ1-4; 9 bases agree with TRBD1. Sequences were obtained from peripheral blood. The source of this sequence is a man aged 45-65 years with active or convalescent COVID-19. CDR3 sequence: CASSPETGGEKLFF. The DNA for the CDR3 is TGTGCCAGCTCACCAGAGACAGGGGGTGAAAAACTGTTTTTT.